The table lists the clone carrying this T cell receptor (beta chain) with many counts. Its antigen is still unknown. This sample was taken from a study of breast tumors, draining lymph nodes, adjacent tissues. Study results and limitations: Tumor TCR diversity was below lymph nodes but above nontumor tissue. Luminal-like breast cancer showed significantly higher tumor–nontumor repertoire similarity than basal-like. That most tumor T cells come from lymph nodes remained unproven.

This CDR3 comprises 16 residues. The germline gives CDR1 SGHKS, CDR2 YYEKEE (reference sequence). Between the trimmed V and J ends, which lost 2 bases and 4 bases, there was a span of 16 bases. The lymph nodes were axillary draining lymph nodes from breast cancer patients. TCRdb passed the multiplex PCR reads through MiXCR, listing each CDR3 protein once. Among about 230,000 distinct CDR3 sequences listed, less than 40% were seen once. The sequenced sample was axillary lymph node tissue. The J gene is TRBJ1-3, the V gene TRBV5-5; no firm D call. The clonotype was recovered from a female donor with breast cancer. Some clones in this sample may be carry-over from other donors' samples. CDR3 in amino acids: CASSFAVGSAGNTIYF. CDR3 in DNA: TGTGCCAGCAGCTTTGCCGTGGGCTCGGCGGGAAACACCATATATTTT.